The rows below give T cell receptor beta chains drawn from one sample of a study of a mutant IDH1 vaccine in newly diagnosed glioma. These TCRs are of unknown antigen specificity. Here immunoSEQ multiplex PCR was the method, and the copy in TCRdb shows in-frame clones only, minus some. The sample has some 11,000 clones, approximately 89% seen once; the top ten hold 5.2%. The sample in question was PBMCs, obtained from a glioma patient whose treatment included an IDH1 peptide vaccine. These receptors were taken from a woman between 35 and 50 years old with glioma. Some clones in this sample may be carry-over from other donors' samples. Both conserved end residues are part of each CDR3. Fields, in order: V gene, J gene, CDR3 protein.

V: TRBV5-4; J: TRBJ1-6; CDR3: CASSLFGANSPLHF
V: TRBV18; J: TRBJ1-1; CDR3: CASSPPSRNTEAFF
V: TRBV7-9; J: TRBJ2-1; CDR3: CASSSSRPDSYNEQFF
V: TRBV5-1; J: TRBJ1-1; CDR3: CASSQTASEAFF
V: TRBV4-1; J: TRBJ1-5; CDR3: CASSLQTSVNQPQHF
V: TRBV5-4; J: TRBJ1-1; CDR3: CASSTGLGEAFF
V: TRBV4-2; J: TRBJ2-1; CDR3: CASSQGLAESNEQFF
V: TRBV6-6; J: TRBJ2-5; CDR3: CASSRAPGSGAQYF
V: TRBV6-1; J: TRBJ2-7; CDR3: CASSGAGRGYEQYF
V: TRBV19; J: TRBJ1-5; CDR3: CASTPDRGHQPQHF
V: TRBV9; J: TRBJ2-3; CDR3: CASSVGVRDSTDTQYF
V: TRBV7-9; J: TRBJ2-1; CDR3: CASSASGGVRNEQFF
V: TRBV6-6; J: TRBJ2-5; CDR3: CASRITGLAGETQYF
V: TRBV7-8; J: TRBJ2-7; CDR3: CASSLEYEQYF
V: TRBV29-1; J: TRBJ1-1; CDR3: CSVAPGQGEAFF
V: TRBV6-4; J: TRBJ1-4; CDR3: CASSELGIHGSYEKLFF
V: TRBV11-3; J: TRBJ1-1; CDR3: CASSLVYRAEAFF
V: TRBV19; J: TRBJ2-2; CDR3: CASSTIGGSDTGELFF
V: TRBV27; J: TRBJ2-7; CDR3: CASSLGQFYEQYF
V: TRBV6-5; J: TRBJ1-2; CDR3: CATREGAGGYTF
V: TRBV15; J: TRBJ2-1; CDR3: CATSRDEPLGNEQFF
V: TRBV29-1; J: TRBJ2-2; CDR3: CSATGGKTGELFF
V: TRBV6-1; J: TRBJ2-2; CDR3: CASRRTASGTGELFF
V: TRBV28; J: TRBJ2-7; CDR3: CASSPHHSYEQYF
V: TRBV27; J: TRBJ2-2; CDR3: CASTGTAKTGELFF
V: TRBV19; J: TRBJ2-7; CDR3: CASSASSGDGYEQYF